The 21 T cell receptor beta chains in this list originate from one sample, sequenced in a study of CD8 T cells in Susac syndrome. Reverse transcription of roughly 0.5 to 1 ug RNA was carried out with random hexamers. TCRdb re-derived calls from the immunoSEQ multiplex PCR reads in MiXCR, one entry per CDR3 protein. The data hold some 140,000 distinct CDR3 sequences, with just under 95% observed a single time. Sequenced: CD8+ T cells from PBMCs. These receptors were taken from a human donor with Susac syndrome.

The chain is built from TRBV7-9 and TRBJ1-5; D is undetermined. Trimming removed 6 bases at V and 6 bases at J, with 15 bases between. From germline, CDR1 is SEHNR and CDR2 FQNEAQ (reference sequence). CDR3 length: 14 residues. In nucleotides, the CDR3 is TGTGCCAGCAGTAAGGGTCCGATAGGTCAGCCCCAGCATTTT. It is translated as CASSKGPIGQPQHF.

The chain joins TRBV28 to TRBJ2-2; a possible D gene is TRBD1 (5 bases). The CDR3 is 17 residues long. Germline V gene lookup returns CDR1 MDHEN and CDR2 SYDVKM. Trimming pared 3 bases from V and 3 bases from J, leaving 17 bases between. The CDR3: CASSFLYSTGYTGELFF. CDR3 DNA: TGTGCCAGCAGTTTCCTCTACTCCACAGGTTACACCGGGGAGCTGTTTTTT.

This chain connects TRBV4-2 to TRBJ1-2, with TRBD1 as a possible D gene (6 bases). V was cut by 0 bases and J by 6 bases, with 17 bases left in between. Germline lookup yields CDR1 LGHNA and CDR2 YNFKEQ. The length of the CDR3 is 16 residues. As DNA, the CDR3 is TGTGCCAGCAGCCAAGACGAACAGGGTCGACTCGATGGCTACACCTTC. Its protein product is CASSQDEQGRLDGYTF.

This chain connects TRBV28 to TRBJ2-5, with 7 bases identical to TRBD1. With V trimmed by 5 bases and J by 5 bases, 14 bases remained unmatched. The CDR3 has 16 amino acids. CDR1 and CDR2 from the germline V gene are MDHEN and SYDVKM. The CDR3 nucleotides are TGTGCCAGCAGTCAGGGGGATGGAGCCAGCTGGGAGACCCAGTACTTC. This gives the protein CASSQGDGASWETQYF.

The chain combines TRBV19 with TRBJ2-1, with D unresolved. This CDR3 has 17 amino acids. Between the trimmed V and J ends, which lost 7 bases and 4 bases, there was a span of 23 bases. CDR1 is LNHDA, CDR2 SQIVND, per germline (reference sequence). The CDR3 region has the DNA TGTGCCAGTACCACGACTGAGGCGGCTTTCAATTACAATGAGCAGTTCTTC. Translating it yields CASTTTEAAFNYNEQFF.

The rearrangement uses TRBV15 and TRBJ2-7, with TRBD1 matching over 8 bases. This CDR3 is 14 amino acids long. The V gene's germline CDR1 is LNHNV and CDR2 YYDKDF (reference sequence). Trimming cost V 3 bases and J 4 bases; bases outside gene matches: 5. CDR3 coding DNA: TGTGCCACCAGCAGCGACAGGGGATTTTACGAGCAGTACTTC. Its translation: CATSSDRGFYEQYF.

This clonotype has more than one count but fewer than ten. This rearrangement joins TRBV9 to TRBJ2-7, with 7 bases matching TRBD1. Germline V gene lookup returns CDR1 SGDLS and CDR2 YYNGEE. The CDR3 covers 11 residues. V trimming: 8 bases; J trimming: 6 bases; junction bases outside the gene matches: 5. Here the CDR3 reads CASSAGGEQYF. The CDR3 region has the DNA TGTGCCAGTAGTGCAGGGGGCGAGCAGTACTTC.

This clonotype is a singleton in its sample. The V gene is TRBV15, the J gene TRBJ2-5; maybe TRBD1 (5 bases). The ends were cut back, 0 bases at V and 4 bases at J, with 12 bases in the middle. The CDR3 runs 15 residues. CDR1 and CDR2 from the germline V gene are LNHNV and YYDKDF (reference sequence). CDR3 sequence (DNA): TGTGCCACCAGCAGAGAGGACACCCAGGGAGAGACCCAGTACTTC. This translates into CATSREDTQGETQYF.

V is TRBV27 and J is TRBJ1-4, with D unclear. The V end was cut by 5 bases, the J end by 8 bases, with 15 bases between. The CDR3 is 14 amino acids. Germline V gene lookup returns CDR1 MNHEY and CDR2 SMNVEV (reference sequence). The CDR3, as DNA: TGTGCCAGCAGTCCCTGGGCGCCGGGGGAAAAACTGTTTTTT. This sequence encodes CASSPWAPGEKLFF. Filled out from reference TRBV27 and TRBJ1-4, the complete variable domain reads EAQVTQNPRYLITVTGKKLTVTCSQNMNHEYMSWYRQDPGLGLRQIYYSMNVEVTDKGDVPEGYKVSRKEKRNFPLILESPSPNQTSLYFCASSPWAPGEKLFFGSGTQLSVL.

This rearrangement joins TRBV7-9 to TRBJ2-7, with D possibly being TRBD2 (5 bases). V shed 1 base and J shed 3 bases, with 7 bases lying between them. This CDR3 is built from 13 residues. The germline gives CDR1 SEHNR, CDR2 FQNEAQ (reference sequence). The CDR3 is CASSLDGGYEQYF. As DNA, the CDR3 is TGTGCCAGCAGCTTAGATGGAGGCTACGAGCAGTACTTC.

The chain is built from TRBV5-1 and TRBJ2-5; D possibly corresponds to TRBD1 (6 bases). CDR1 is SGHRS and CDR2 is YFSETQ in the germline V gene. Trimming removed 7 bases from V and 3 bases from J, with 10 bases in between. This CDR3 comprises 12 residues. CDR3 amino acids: CASRQEEETQYF. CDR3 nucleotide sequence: TGCGCCAGCCGACAGGAGGAAGAGACCCAGTACTTC. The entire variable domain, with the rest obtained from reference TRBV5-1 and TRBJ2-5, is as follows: KAGVTQTPRYLIKTRGQQVTLSCSPISGHRSVSWYQQTPGQGLQFLFEYFSETQRNKGNFPGRFSGRQFSNSRSEMNVSTLELGDSALYLCASRQEEETQYFGPGTRLLVL.

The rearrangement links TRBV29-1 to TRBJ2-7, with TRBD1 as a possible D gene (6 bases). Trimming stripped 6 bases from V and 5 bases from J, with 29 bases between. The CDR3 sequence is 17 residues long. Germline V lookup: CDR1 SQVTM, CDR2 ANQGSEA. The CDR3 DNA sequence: TGCAGCGTCTGTTCAGGGGTAGCCTCAGAGAATGGACACGAGCAGTACTTC. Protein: CSVCSGVASENGHEQYF.

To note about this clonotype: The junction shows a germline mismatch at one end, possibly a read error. The CDR3 is CASSLVGHQEQFF. CDR3 coding DNA: TGTGCTAGCAGCTTAGTGGGCCATCAGGAGCAGTTCTTC. The chain has TRBV7-7 and TRBJ2-1; no firm D call. Germline loops: CDR1 SSHAT, CDR2 FNYEAQ (reference sequence). CDR3 length: 13 residues.

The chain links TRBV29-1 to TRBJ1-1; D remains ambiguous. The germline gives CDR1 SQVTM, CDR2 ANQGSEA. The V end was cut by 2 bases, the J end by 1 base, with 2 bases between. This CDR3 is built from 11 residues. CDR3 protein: CSVETNTEAFF. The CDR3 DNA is TGCAGCGTTGAAACGAACACTGAAGCTTTCTTT.

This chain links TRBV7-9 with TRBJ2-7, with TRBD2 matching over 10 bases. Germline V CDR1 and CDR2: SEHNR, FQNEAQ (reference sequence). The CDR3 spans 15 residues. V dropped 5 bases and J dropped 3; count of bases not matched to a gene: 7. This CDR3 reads CASSPQLAGHYEQYF. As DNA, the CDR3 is TGTGCCAGCAGCCCCCAACTAGCGGGGCACTACGAGCAGTACTTC.

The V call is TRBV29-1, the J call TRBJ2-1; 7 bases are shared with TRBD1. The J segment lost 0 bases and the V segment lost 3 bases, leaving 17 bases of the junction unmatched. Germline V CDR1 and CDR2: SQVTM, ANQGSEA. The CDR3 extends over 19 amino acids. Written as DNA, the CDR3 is TGCAGCGTTGACGGTTTGGGGATACGACAGGGTAGCTCCTACAATGAGCAGTTCTTC. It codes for CSVDGLGIRQGSSYNEQFF.

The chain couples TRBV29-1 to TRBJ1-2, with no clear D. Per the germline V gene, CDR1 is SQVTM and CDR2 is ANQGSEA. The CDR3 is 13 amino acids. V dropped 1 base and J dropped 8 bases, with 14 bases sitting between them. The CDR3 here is CSVEGQALSGYTF. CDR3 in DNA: TGCAGCGTTGAAGGGCAGGCCCTTAGCGGCTACACCTTC.

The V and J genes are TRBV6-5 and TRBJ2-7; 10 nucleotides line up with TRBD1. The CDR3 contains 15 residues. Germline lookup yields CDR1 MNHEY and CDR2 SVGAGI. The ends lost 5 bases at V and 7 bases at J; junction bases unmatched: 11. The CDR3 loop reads CASSHRDRGLLEQYF. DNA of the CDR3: TGTGCCAGCAGTCACCGGGACAGGGGATTGTTGGAGCAGTACTTC.

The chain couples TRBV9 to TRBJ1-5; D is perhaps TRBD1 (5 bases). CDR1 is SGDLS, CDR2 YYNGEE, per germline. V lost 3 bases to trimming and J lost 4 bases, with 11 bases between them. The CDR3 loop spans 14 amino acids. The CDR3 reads CASSAGGGNQPQHF. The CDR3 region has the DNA TGTGCCAGCAGCGCCGGTGGGGGAAATCAGCCCCAGCATTTT.

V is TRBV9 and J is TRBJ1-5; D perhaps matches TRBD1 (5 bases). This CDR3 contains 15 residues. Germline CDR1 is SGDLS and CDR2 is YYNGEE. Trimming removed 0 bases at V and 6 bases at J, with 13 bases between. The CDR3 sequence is CASSVDAGLGQPQHF. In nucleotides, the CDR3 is TGTGCCAGCAGCGTAGACGCGGGGCTGGGTCAGCCCCAGCATTTT.

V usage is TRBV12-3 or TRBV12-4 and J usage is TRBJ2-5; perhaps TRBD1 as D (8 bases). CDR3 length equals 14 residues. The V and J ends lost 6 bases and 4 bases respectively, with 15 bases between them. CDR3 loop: CASRNTGGGETQYF. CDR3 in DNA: TGTGCCAGCAGAAACACAGGGGGGGGAGAGACCCAGTACTTC.